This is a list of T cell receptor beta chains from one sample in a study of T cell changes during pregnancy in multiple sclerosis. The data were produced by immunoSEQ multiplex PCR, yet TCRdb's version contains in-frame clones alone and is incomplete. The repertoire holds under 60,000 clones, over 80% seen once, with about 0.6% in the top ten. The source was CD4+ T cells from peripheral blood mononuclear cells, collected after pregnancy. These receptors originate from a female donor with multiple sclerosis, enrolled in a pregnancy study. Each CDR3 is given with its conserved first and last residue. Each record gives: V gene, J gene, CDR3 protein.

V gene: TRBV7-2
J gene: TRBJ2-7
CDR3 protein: CASSRYGDYEQYF

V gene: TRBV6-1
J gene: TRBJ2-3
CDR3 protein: CASMAWGGLAQYF

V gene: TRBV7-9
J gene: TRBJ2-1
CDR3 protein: CASRTIRLAGDEQFF

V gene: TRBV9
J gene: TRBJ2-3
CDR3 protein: CASSVGPGRADGTDTQYF

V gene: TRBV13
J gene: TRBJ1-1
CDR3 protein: CASSLSGQVSTEAFF

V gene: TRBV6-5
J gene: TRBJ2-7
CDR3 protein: CASSYSSGASYEQYF

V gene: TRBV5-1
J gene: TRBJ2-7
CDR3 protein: CASSERPGQVSEQYF

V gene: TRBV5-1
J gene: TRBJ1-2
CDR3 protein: CASSSGWRDDYYGYTF

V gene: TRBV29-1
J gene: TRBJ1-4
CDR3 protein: CSVLQGNEKLFF

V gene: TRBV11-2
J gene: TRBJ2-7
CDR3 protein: CASAPGLSSQHEQYF

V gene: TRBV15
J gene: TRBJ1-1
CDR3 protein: CATSREGGRLNTEAFF

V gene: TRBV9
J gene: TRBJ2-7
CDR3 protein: CASSGTSGSYEQYF

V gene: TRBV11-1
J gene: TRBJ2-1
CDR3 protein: CASSFLRGSYNEQFF

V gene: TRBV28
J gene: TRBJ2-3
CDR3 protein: CASSGGGAQATGDTQYF

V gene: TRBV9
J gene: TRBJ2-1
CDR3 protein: CASSVGGQGAAEQFF

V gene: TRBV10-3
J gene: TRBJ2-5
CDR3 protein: CAISSQDTQETQYF

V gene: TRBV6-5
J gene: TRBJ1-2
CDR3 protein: CASRGQGEAGYTF

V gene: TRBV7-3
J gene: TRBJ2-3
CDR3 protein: CASSLTRADTQYF

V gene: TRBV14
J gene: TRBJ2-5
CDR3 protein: CASSAPTGFGETQYF

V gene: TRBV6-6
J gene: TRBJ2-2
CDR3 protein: CASSRNTGELFF

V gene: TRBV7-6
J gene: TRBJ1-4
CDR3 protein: CASSPRQGGHEKLFF

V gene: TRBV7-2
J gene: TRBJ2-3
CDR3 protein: CASTGASGPTDTQYF

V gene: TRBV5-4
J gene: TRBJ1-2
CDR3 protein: CASSLQAGASGYTF

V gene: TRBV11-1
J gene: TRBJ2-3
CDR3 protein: CAGGSSSTDTQYF

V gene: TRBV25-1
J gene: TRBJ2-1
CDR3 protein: CASSEQGARVGEQFF

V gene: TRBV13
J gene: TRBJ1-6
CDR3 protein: CASRSGGNSPLHF

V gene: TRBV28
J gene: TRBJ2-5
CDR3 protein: CASSLIGTQYF

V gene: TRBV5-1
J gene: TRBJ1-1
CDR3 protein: CASSLLQVSTEAFF

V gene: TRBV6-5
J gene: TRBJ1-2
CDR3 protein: CASSWTGNSNYGYTF

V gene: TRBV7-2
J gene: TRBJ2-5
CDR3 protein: CASSLAGRQEETQYF

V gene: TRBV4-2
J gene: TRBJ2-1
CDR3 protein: CASSQDPVSGSRYNEQFF

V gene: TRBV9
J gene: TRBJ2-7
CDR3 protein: CASSWTGVDDDEQYF

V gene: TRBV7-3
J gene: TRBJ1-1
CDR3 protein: CASSLSRNTEAFF

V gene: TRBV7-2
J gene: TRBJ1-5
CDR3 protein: CASSLVSEQPQHF

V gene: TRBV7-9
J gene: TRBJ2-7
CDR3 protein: CASSLQGYEQYF

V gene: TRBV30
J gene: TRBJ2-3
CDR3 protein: CAWSPGSSYTQYF

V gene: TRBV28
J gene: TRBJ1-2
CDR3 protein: CASSSLQGSNYGYTF

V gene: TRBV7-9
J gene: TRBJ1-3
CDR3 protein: CASSPVRGISGNTIYF

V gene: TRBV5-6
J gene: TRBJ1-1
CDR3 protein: CASSLAGLGTGTTEAFF

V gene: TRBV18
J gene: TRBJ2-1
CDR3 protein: CASSPIAGSNNEQFF

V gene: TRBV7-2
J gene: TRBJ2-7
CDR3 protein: CASSPQAGTLSYEQYF

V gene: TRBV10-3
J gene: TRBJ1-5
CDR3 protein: CASGEGSQPQHF

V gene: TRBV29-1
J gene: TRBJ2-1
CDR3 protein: CSVSLADEQFF

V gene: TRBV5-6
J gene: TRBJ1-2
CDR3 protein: CASSTGTGDRVGYTF

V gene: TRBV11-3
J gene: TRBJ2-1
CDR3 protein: CASRGSRSGDEQFF

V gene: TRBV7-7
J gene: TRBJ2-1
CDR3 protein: CASSLIHGGEQFF

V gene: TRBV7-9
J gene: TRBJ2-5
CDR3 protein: CASSLGSGSAETQYF

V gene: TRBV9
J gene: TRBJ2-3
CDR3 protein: CASSVAASGITDTQYF

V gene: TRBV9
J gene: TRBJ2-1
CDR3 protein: CASSAITGDEQFF

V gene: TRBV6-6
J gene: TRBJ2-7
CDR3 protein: CASSGDRGLVGEQYF

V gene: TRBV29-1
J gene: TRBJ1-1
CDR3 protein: CSADMGRTNTEAFF

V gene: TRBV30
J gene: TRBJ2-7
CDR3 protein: CAWAPGGGKQYF

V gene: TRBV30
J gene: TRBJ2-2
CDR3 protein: CAWSVLRGGELFF

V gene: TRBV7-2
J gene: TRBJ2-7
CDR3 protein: CASSPVQGTYEQYF

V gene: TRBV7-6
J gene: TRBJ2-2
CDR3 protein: CASSFIGRTRTGKSNTGELFF

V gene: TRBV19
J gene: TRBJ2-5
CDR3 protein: CASSPKGQGLQETQYF

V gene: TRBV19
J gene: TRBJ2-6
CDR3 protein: CASSHSIPGTGASGANVLTF

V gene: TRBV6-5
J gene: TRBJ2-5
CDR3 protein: CASSYHRTGGETQYF